Shown below are 29 T cell receptor beta chains from a single sample sequenced in a study of OX40 agonist ivuxolimab in advanced cancers. The method was immunoSEQ multiplex PCR; TCRdb's version includes in-frame clones alone and lacks a portion of them. Here the sample spans under 75,000 clones, around 85% being singletons. The sequenced sample was CD4+ or CD8+ T cells sorted from blood, obtained in a trial of the OX40 agonist ivuxolimab. The receptor set was obtained from an adult with an advanced solid tumor such as melanoma, head and neck, liver or kidney cancer.

The V and J genes are TRBV11-3 and TRBJ2-1; 10 bases fit TRBD2. This CDR3 comprises 16 residues. The germline gives CDR1 SGHNT, CDR2 YENEEA. Trimming at V came to 4 bases and at J to 0 bases, leaving 3 bases not matched to a gene. The chain's CDR3 is CASSSGLAASYNEQFF. The CDR3 coding sequence is TGTGCCAGCAGCTCCGGACTAGCGGCCTCCTACAATGAGCAGTTCTTC.

The rearrangement links TRBV30 to TRBJ2-5; D may be TRBD1 or TRBD2 (6 bases each). The CDR3 has 15 amino acids. The V gene lost 4 bases and the J gene lost 4 bases, with 19 bases spanning the gap. CDR1 and CDR2 (germline): GTSNPN, SVGIG (reference sequence). The CDR3 protein is CAWTGGTRGGETQYF. The CDR3 DNA is TGTGCCTGGACCGGGGGCACCCGAGGGGGAGAGACCCAGTACTTC.

This clone was seen a single time. The J gene is TRBJ2-7, the V gene TRBV6-1; 8 nucleotides match TRBD2. The V segment lost 4 bases and the J segment 4 bases; nucleotides outside the gene matches: 6. The CDR3 extends over 14 amino acids. Germline lookup yields CDR1 MNHNS and CDR2 SASEGT. This chain's CDR3 is CASSASGGDYEQYF. The CDR3 nucleotides are TGTGCCAGCAGTGCATCCGGGGGGGATTACGAGCAGTACTTC.

This clone appeared a few times. The chain has TRBV18 and TRBJ1-4, with D unclear. Trimming removed 4 bases from V and 7 bases from J, with 10 bases in between. This CDR3 has 13 amino acids. The germline V gene has CDR1 KGHSH and CDR2 LQKENI. The CDR3 DNA sequence: TGTGCCAGCTCACGGGAGGAGGCTGAAAAACTGTTTTTT. It encodes CASSREEAEKLFF.

A single count supports this clone. The chain recombines TRBV5-1 with TRBJ1-2; 10 nucleotides match TRBD1. Germline values: CDR1 SGHRS, CDR2 YFSETQ. The CDR3 spans 15 residues. Trimming cost V 1 base and J 7 bases; bases outside gene matches: 7. As DNA, the CDR3 is TGCGCCAGCAGCTTGAGCGGGACAGGGGACCGTGGCTACACCTTC. Amino acids: CASSLSGTGDRGYTF.

J is TRBJ2-2 and V is TRBV9, with a possible D match to TRBD2 (6 bases). The germline V gene has CDR1 SGDLS and CDR2 YYNGEE. The CDR3 contains 14 residues. V was shortened by 3 bases and J by 2 bases, with 8 bases between the two germline ends. For the CDR3, the DNA is TGTGCCAGCAGCGGCGCGGGAAACACCGGGGAGCTGTTTTTT. Translated, it gives CASSGAGNTGELFF.

V and J are TRBV9 and TRBJ2-1, with D perhaps assigned TRBD1 or TRBD2 (5 bases each). Germline loops: CDR1 SGDLS, CDR2 YYNGEE. Trimming shortened V by 3 bases and J by 2 bases, and 12 bases separated the two germline ends. The CDR3 runs 15 residues. The CDR3 DNA sequence: TGTGCCAGCAGCGCAGAGGGGACGACCTACAATGAGCAGTTCTTC. Amino acid sequence: CASSAEGTTYNEQFF.

The chain has TRBV13 and TRBJ2-3, with 8 bases lining up with TRBD2. CDR1 PRHDT and CDR2 FYEKMQ come from the germline V gene (reference sequence). There are 18 residues in the CDR3. With 0 bases clipped from V and 2 bases from J, the junction kept 10 bases outside the gene matches. Here the CDR3 DNA reads TGTGCCAGCAGCTTAGGGCTAGCGGGCCGATCTAACACAGATACGCAGTATTTT. Protein: CASSLGLAGRSNTDTQYF. Full variable domain (rest looked up from reference TRBV13 and TRBJ2-3): AAGVIQSPRHLIKEKRETATLKCYPIPRHDTVYWYQQGPGQDPQFLISFYEKMQSDKGSIPDRFSAQQFSDYHSELNMSSLELGDSALYFCASSLGLAGRSNTDTQYFGPGTRLTVL.

The V gene is TRBV6-5, the J gene TRBJ2-7; 9 bases agree with TRBD2. The CDR3 runs 15 residues. Germline trimming cut 3 bases from V and 1 base from J; bases unmatched to any gene: 4. CDR1 and CDR2 from the germline V gene are MNHEY and SVGAGI. The CDR3 sequence is CASSYWTSASYEQYF. The CDR3 nucleotides read TGTGCCAGCAGTTATTGGACTAGCGCATCCTACGAGCAGTACTTC.

This chain links TRBV9 with TRBJ2-7, with D possibly being TRBD1 (6 bases). The length of the CDR3 is 13 residues. V dropped 4 bases and J dropped 6 bases, with 14 bases sitting between them. Germline CDR1 reads SGDLS; CDR2 reads YYNGEE. In DNA form, the CDR3 reads TGTGCCAGCAGCAAAACAGGGTCCCGCGAGCAGTACTTC. This sequence encodes CASSKTGSREQYF.

This clone was observed a single time. J is TRBJ2-1 and V is TRBV7-2; a weak D match, TRBD2 (5 bases). Trimming removed 5 bases at V and 0 bases at J, with 14 bases between. Germline values: CDR1 SGHTA, CDR2 FQGNSA. CDR3 length: 16 residues. CDR3 in amino acids: CASSLEGGFSYNEQFF. CDR3 coding DNA: TGTGCCAGCAGCCTAGAGGGCGGGTTCTCCTACAATGAGCAGTTCTTC.

The V gene is TRBV5-1, the J gene TRBJ2-7; 10 positions match TRBD1. The trim removed 4 bases at V and 6 bases at J, leaving 4 bases unmatched. The CDR3 totals 13 residues. Germline V gene lookup returns CDR1 SGHRS and CDR2 YFSETQ. The CDR3 bases are TGCGCCAGCAGCCCCGGGACAGGGGTCGAGCAGTACTTC. Protein sequence: CASSPGTGVEQYF.

The chain is built from TRBV7-8 and TRBJ2-3; D gene uncertain. The V gene's germline CDR1 is SGHVS and CDR2 FQNEAQ. V was clipped by 0 bases and J by 0 bases, with 16 bases between them. This CDR3 comprises 18 residues. CDR3 residues: CASSLALGKRASTDTQYF. In DNA form, the CDR3 reads TGTGCCAGCAGCTTAGCTCTGGGAAAGCGAGCTAGCACAGATACGCAGTATTTT.

In this sample, this clone turned up once. This chain uses TRBV27 with TRBJ2-2, with D possibly being TRBD1 (6 bases). Germline lookup yields CDR1 MNHEY and CDR2 SMNVEV (reference sequence). V shed 8 bases and J shed 7 bases, with 20 bases lying between them. The CDR3 extends over 15 amino acids. CDR3 bases: TGTGCCAGCCCCCCCCTAGGGGGTCGGAGCGGGGAGCTGTTTTTT. It specifies CASPPLGGRSGELFF.

CDR3 protein: CASSPGAGEEVHEQYF. CDR3 DNA sequence: TGTGCCAGCTCACCGGGAGCGGGAGAGGAGGTGCACGAGCAGTACTTC. The rearrangement links TRBV18 to TRBJ2-7; 8 bases match TRBD2. V trimming: 3 bases; J trimming: 5 bases; junction bases outside the gene matches: 12. Germline values: CDR1 KGHSH, CDR2 LQKENI. The CDR3 has 16 residues.

V and J are TRBV7-8 and TRBJ2-7, with 10 bases fitting TRBD1. CDR1 and CDR2 (germline): SGHVS, FQNEAQ. The CDR3 length is 15 residues. With V trimmed by 1 base and J by 6 bases, 6 bases remained unmatched. Here the CDR3 DNA reads TGTGCCAGCAGCTTAGGCGACAGGGGGCTCATCGAGCAGTACTTC. Protein sequence: CASSLGDRGLIEQYF.

The J gene is TRBJ1-6, the V gene TRBV11-2, with TRBD1 identical over 10 bases. V was pared by 5 bases and J by 6 bases, with 7 bases of the junction left unmatched. The CDR3 has 16 amino acids. From germline, CDR1 is SGHAT and CDR2 FQNNGV. Here the CDR3 DNA reads TGTGCCAGCAGCCCCGACAGGGGGCCCCCTAATTCACCCCTCCACTTT. Its translation: CASSPDRGPPNSPLHF. Based on the CDR3 plus reference TRBV11-2 and TRBJ1-6, the full variable domain is EAGVAQSPRYKIIEKRQSVAFWCNPISGHATLYWYQQILGQGPKLLIQFQNNGVVDDSQLPKDRFSAERLKGVDSTLKIQPAKLEDSAVYLCASSPDRGPPNSPLHFGNGTRLTVT.

The J gene is TRBJ1-2, the V gene TRBV7-9, with TRBD1 matching 8 bases. The CDR3 runs 15 residues. V trimming: 4 bases; J trimming: 7 bases; junction bases outside the gene matches: 11. The germline gives CDR1 SEHNR, CDR2 FQNEAQ (reference sequence). The DNA of the CDR3 is TGTGCCAGCAGCTCCAGACAGGGGCCAGTGGGTGGCTACACCTTC. Residues: CASSSRQGPVGGYTF.

The CDR3 nucleotides read TGCGCCAGCAGCCAGCCAGACAGAAACTCCTACGAGCAGTACTTC. Its protein product is CASSQPDRNSYEQYF. The J gene is TRBJ2-7, the V gene TRBV4-1, with D possibly matching TRBD1 (5 bases). Trimming shortened V by 3 bases and J by 0 bases, and 12 bases separated the two germline ends. The CDR3 loop spans 15 amino acids. The germline V gene encodes CDR1 MGHRA and CDR2 YSYEKL.

The V gene is TRBV10-3, the J gene TRBJ1-2; weak D call: TRBD1 (5 bases). V lost 7 bases and J lost 4, with 13 bases in between. The CDR3 covers 13 residues. Germline CDR1 reads ENHRY; CDR2 reads SYGVKD. This CDR3 is CAITAAGLYGYTF. In DNA, the CDR3 is TGTGCCATCACAGCGGCAGGGCTCTATGGCTACACCTTC.

The chain is built from TRBV10-2 and TRBJ2-7, with 8 nucleotides matching TRBD1. Germline CDR1 WSHSY, CDR2 SAAADI. J lost 3 bases, V lost 4 bases, and 5 bases had no gene match. The CDR3 loop spans 14 amino acids. This chain's CDR3 is CASSGGQGFYEQYF. CDR3 sequence (DNA): TGCGCCAGCAGTGGAGGACAGGGATTCTACGAGCAGTACTTC.

This clone was seen only a few times. The chain is built from TRBV29-1 and TRBJ2-5; tentative D call: TRBD1 (5 bases). Germline CDR1 and CDR2: SQVTM and ANQGSEA. Trimming left V 0 bases short and J 4 bases short, with 9 bases between. The CDR3 is 13 amino acids. The CDR3 nucleotides read TGCAGCGTTGAAGAAGGGGTAGGAGAGACCCAGTACTTC. Translating it yields CSVEEGVGETQYF.

The chain carries TRBV28 and TRBJ1-1; the D gene is possibly TRBD1 (5 bases). This CDR3 contains 12 residues. Germline values: CDR1 MDHEN, CDR2 SYDVKM. Trimming stripped 6 bases from V and 5 bases from J, with 10 bases between. As DNA, the CDR3 is TGTGCCAGCAGCAGGGTTGGGACTGAAGCTTTCTTT. Its protein product is CASSRVGTEAFF.

This rearrangement joins TRBV5-1 to TRBJ2-7, with 8 bases lining up with TRBD2. V trimming: 4 bases; J trimming: 7 bases; junction bases outside the gene matches: 16. There are 16 residues in the CDR3. The germline CDR1 and CDR2 sequences are SGHRS and YFSETQ. The CDR3 DNA reads TGCGCCAGCAGCCTTTCTCAATTGGAGGGCGGGGGGGAGCAGTACTTC. As protein: CASSLSQLEGGGEQYF.

The chain joins TRBV28 to TRBJ1-2; D ambiguous. V was pared by 8 bases and J by 7 bases, with 8 bases between. Per the germline V gene, CDR1 is MDHEN and CDR2 is SYDVKM. The CDR3 loop spans 10 amino acids. Here the CDR3 reads CASGSGGYTF. In DNA, the CDR3 is TGTGCCAGCGGGTCGGGTGGCTACACCTTC.

This rearrangement joins TRBV5-1 to TRBJ2-5; 12 bases are shared with TRBD2. The CDR3 is made up of 18 amino acids. Germline CDR1 reads SGHRS; CDR2 reads YFSETQ. J lost 5 bases, V lost 0 bases, and 11 bases had no gene match. The CDR3 sequence is CASSLETSGRYGTETQYF. The CDR3 DNA reads TGCGCCAGCAGCTTGGAGACTAGCGGGAGATACGGGACGGAGACCCAGTACTTC.

This clone was found a few times. The chain links TRBV4-3 to TRBJ2-7; tentatively, D is TRBD2 (5 bases). The CDR3 spans 15 residues. Trimming pared 1 base from V and 1 base from J, leaving 11 bases between. Looked up from germline, CDR1 is LGHNA and CDR2 is YSLEER. CDR3 amino acids: CASSQGGEGSYEQYF. The DNA for the CDR3 is TGCGCCAGCAGCCAAGGCGGTGAGGGATCCTACGAGCAGTACTTC.

The gene calls are TRBV2 and TRBJ2-7, with 8 bases matching TRBD1. Per germline, CDR1 SNHLY and CDR2 FYNNEI. Losses at the gene ends were 6 bases for V and 3 bases for J; bases not matched to a gene: 10. CDR3 length equals 15 residues. CDR3 nucleotides: TGTGCCAGCAGGATCGACAGGGGAGGTGACTACGAGCAGTACTTC. Translating it yields CASRIDRGGDYEQYF. Full variable domain (remainder filled in from reference TRBV2 and TRBJ2-7): EPEVTQTPSHQVTQMGQEVILRCVPISNHLYFYWYRQILGQKVEFLVSFYNNEISEKSEIFDDQFSVERPDGSNFTLKIRSTKLEDSAMYFCASRIDRGGDYEQYFGPGTRLTVT.

This clone appeared a single time. The chain carries TRBV29-1 and TRBJ2-1; 8 bases map to TRBD1. The CDR3 consists of 13 residues. Germline CDR1 is SQVTM and CDR2 is ANQGSEA. J lost 5 bases, V lost 2 bases, and 2 bases had no gene match. The DNA for the CDR3 is TGCAGCGTTGAAAGGACAGGGAACAATGAGCAGTTCTTC. Translated: CSVERTGNNEQFF.